These 22 T cell receptor beta chains originate from one sample sequenced in a study of cytomegalovirus exposure and HLA in healthy donors. The PCR contained 60 Vbeta and 13 Jbeta primers. The table came from immunoSEQ multiplex PCR; TCRdb's copy has only in-frame clones and leaves some out. The table shows under 150,000 clones, with over 75% occurring only once. Sequencing input: PBMCs. The receptors derive from a woman in her 50s in good health and CMV-seropositive.

This chain connects TRBV2 to TRBJ2-2; D is unresolved. Trimming left V 5 bases short and J 2 bases short, with 9 bases between. The CDR3 spans 14 residues. The germline V gene has CDR1 SNHLY and CDR2 FYNNEI. CDR3 amino acids: CASSPVINTGELFF. The CDR3 DNA is TGTGCCAGCAGTCCCGTTATTAACACCGGGGAGCTGTTTTTT.

By share, this clone ranks as medium-sized. The J gene is TRBJ2-2, the V gene TRBV28; possible D gene TRBD2, 6 bases. Deletions cut 1 base from V and 6 bases from J, with 9 bases between. From germline, CDR1 is MDHEN and CDR2 SYDVKM. This CDR3 has 14 residues. CDR3 amino acids: CASSLSSASGELFF. In DNA form, the CDR3 reads TGTGCCAGCAGTTTATCTAGCGCGTCCGGGGAGCTGTTTTTT.

The V gene is TRBV28, the J gene TRBJ1-1; TRBD1 might be the D (6 bases). CDR1 and CDR2 from the germline V gene are MDHEN and SYDVKM. CDR3 length equals 15 residues. Trimming shortened V by 5 bases and J by 3 bases, and 16 bases separated the two germline ends. CDR3 region: CASSLVGQGYTEAFF. The CDR3 DNA sequence: TGTGCCAGCAGTCTCGTGGGGCAGGGGTACACTGAAGCTTTCTTT.

This chain connects TRBV5-5 to TRBJ2-7; the D is unclear. The V and J ends lost 3 bases and 0 bases respectively, with 7 bases between them. Germline V gene data show CDR1 as SGHKS and CDR2 as YYEKEE (reference sequence). The CDR3 covers 13 residues. CDR3 amino acids: CASSSGYSYEQYF. The CDR3 region has the DNA TGTGCCAGCAGCTCAGGATACTCCTACGAGCAGTACTTC.

This clone was detected a few times. The rearrangement links TRBV7-2 to TRBJ1-1, with D possibly TRBD1 on 5 matching bases. The V end was cut by 1 base, the J end by 4 bases, with 13 bases between. The CDR3 consists of 15 residues. The V gene's germline CDR1 is SGHTA and CDR2 FQGNSA. CDR3 loop: CASSLVYGGATEAFF. The CDR3 nucleotides read TGTGCCAGCAGCTTAGTGTACGGCGGGGCCACTGAAGCTTTCTTT. Using reference TRBV7-2 and TRBJ1-1 for the parts outside the CDR3, the full variable domain is GAGVSQSPSNKVTEKGKDVELRCDPISGHTALYWYRQSLGQGLEFLIYFQGNSAPDKSGLPSDRFSAERTGGSVSTLTIQRTQQEDSAVYLCASSLVYGGATEAFFGQGTRLTVV.

This clone was observed once. This chain links TRBV30 with TRBJ2-3, with TRBD2 identical over 13 bases. The trim removed 5 bases at V and 0 bases at J, leaving 5 bases unmatched. CDR3 size: 16 residues. Germline lookup yields CDR1 GTSNPN and CDR2 SVGIG (reference sequence). The DNA of the CDR3 is TGTGCCTGGGGTCCGGGACTAGCGGGGAGCACAGATACGCAGTATTTT. Protein sequence: CAWGPGLAGSTDTQYF.

The genes are TRBV6-1 and TRBJ2-1, with 7 bases aligning to TRBD1. Unmatched junction bases numbered 7, after V lost 5 bases and J lost 9 bases. The CDR3 loop spans 13 amino acids. The V gene's germline CDR1 is MNHNS and CDR2 SASEGT. CDR3: CASSPTGTREQFF. The CDR3 DNA sequence: TGTGCCAGCAGTCCGACAGGGACCCGTGAGCAGTTCTTC.

This chain connects TRBV19 to TRBJ1-5; 8 bases are shared with TRBD1. This CDR3 spans 17 amino acids. Germline V lookup: CDR1 LNHDA, CDR2 SQIVND (reference sequence). The V and J ends lost 0 bases and 9 bases, in that order; junction bases with no gene match: 13. Written as DNA, the CDR3 is TGTGCCAGTAGTATAGAAGGGAGGGGGACAGGTCTGTGGCCCCAGCATTTT. It yields the protein CASSIEGRGTGLWPQHF.

This chain uses TRBV28 with TRBJ2-5, with TRBD1 matching 10 bases. The germline V gene has CDR1 MDHEN and CDR2 SYDVKM. After removal of 6 bases from V and 5 bases from J, the junction contained 3 bases not matched to a gene. The CDR3 sequence is 13 residues long. The CDR3 reads CASRTGGGETQYF. The CDR3 DNA follows: TGTGCCAGCAGGACAGGGGGCGGGGAGACCCAGTACTTC.

The chain has TRBV11-2 and TRBJ2-1; TRBD2 agrees at 13 bases. Germline loops: CDR1 SGHAT, CDR2 FQNNGV. The V segment lost 4 bases and the J segment 4 bases; nucleotides outside the gene matches: 4. This CDR3 is built from 16 residues. The DNA of the CDR3 is TGTGCCAGCAGCTCCCCGGGACTAGCGGGGTACAATGAGCAGTTCTTC. Translating it yields CASSSPGLAGYNEQFF.

The chain employs TRBV7-2 and TRBJ2-7, with TRBD1 matching 8 bases. J gave up 11 bases and V 3 bases, and 6 bases lay outside the gene matches. The CDR3 sequence is 12 residues long. From germline, CDR1 is SGHTA and CDR2 FQGNSA. CDR3 bases: TGTGCCAGCAGCTTTCAGGGGGCAAAGGAGTACTTC. Encoded protein: CASSFQGAKEYF.

The chain links TRBV2 to TRBJ2-3; the match to TRBD1 covers 9 bases. Trimming cost V 8 bases and J 1 base; bases outside gene matches: 4. The CDR3 extends over 14 amino acids. Germline CDR1 reads SNHLY; CDR2 reads FYNNEI. This CDR3 is CASAQGAGTDTQYF. The DNA of the CDR3 is TGTGCCAGCGCACAGGGGGCCGGCACAGATACGCAGTATTTT.

V usage is TRBV7-8 and J usage is TRBJ2-7; D perhaps matches TRBD1 (6 bases). The CDR3 has 13 amino acids. V lost 10 bases and J lost 6, with 19 bases in between. CDR1 is SGHVS and CDR2 is FQNEAQ in the germline V gene. The DNA of the CDR3 is TGTGCCATTTCATTAACAGGGTTCGGCGAGCAGTACTTC. Translation: CAISLTGFGEQYF.

This clone was recorded only once. The sample holds other DNA sequences that translate to the same CDR3. V and J are TRBV10-2 and TRBJ1-4; D gene uncertain. CDR3 length equals 13 residues. Trimming took off 3 bases at V and 5 bases at J, with 7 bases between the two ends. Per germline, CDR1 WSHSY and CDR2 SAAADI. CDR3 in amino acids: CASSESSNEKLFF. CDR3 coding DNA: TGCGCCAGCAGTGAAAGTAGCAATGAAAAACTGTTTTTT.

The table lists this clone with a few counts. The V gene is TRBV6-5, the J gene TRBJ2-7; 8 nucleotides align to TRBD1. The CDR3 consists of 14 residues. Germline assignment: CDR1 MNHEY and CDR2 SVGAGI. After removal of 9 bases from V and 3 bases from J, the junction contained 10 bases not matched to a gene. The CDR3 loop reads CASLRPGQGYEQYF. The CDR3 DNA reads as TGTGCCAGTTTGAGGCCCGGACAGGGCTACGAGCAGTACTTC.

V and J are TRBV27 and TRBJ2-1; D uncertain. Trimming removed 1 base at V and 7 bases at J, with 5 bases between. In germline, CDR1 is MNHEY, CDR2 SMNVEV (reference sequence). There are 12 residues in the CDR3. The CDR3 loop reads CASSLFYNEQFF. The CDR3 DNA reads TGTGCCAGCAGTTTATTTTATAATGAGCAGTTCTTC.

This chain links TRBV7-2 with TRBJ2-7, with D possibly matching TRBD1 (5 bases). The germline V and J ends were trimmed by 2 bases and 0 bases, with 8 bases remaining between them. Germline V gene sequence: CDR1 SGHTA, CDR2 FQGNSA. This CDR3 contains 14 residues. The CDR3 spells CASSLRQTSYEQYF. The DNA for the CDR3 is TGTGCCAGCAGCTTACGACAGACCTCCTACGAGCAGTACTTC.

The chain joins TRBV5-1 to TRBJ2-7; 7 positions match TRBD1. This CDR3 region has 16 residues. V shed 0 bases and J 4 bases; nucleotides not matched to a gene: 10. Germline V CDR1 and CDR2: SGHRS, YFSETQ. CDR3 DNA: TGCGCCAGCAGCTTGGCCCTGAACAGGGGAAGGTACGAGCAGTACTTC. Protein product: CASSLALNRGRYEQYF. Supplemented by reference TRBV5-1 and TRBJ2-7, the full variable domain reads KAGVTQTPRYLIKTRGQQVTLSCSPISGHRSVSWYQQTPGQGLQFLFEYFSETQRNKGNFPGRFSGRQFSNSRSEMNVSTLELGDSALYLCASSLALNRGRYEQYFGPGTRLTVT.

This clone turned up a few times. The V call is TRBV5-1, the J call TRBJ1-2; D gene ambiguous. The V gene lost 4 bases and the J gene lost 5 bases, with 9 bases spanning the gap. CDR1 SGHRS and CDR2 YFSETQ come from the germline V gene. This CDR3 has 12 amino acids. The CDR3, as DNA: TGCGCCAGCAGCCCCGGTGCTTATGGCTACACCTTC. The encoded protein is CASSPGAYGYTF.

The chain joins TRBV30 to TRBJ1-3, with 7 bases fitting TRBD1. V was pared by 1 base and J by 7 bases, with 7 bases of the junction left unmatched. CDR3 length: 14 residues. Germline values: CDR1 GTSNPN, CDR2 SVGIG (reference sequence). CDR3 in DNA: TGTGCCTGGAGTGGGACAGGATCTAGGAACACCATATATTTT. Amino acids: CAWSGTGSRNTIYF.

This chain connects TRBV7-2 to TRBJ2-3, with TRBD2 matching 12 bases. There are 19 residues in the CDR3. Trimming removed 2 bases from V and 0 bases from J; junction bases left unmatched: 9. The germline gives CDR1 SGHTA, CDR2 FQGNSA. The CDR3 reads CASSLSASGGALSTDTQYF. The DNA for the CDR3 is TGTGCCAGCAGCTTATCGGCTAGCGGGGGGGCCTTGAGCACAGATACGCAGTATTTT.

The V call is TRBV2, the J call TRBJ2-1; 10 bases match TRBD2. The CDR3 is 19 amino acids. Germline CDR1 SNHLY, CDR2 FYNNEI. J was trimmed by 3 bases and V by 0 bases; bases with no gene match: 11. The CDR3 sequence is CASSEAVNLAGAFYNEQFF. For the CDR3, the DNA is TGTGCCAGCAGTGAAGCAGTGAACCTAGCGGGGGCTTTCTACAATGAGCAGTTCTTC.